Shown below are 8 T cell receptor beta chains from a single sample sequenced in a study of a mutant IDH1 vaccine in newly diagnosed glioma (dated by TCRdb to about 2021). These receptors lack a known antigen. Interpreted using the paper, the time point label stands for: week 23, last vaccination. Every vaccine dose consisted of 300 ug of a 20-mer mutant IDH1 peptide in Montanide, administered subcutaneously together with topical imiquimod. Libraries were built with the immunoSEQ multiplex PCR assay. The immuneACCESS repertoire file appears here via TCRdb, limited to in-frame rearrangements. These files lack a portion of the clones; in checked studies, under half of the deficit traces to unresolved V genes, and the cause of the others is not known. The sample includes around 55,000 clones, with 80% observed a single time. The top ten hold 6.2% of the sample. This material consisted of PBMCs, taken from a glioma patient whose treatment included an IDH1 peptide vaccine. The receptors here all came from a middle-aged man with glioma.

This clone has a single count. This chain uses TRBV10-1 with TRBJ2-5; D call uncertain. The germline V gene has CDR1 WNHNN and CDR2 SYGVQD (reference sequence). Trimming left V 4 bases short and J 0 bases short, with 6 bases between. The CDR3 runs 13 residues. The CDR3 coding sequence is TGCGCCAGCAGTGGGTCGTACCAAGAGACCCAGTACTTC. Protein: CASSGSYQETQYF.

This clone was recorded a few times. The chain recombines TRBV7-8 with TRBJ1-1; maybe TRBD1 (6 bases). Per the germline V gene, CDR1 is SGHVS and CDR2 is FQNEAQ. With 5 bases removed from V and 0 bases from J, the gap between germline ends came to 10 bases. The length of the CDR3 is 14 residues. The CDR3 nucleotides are TGTGCCAGCAGCACGACAGGTTTGAACACTGAAGCTTTCTTT. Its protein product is CASSTTGLNTEAFF.

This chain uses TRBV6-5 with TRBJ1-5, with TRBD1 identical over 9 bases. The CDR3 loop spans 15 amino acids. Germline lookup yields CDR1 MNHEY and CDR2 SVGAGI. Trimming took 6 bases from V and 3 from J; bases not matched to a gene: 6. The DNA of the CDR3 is TGTGCCAGCAGGTCCCGGGACAGGGACAATCAGCCCCAGCATTTT. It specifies CASRSRDRDNQPQHF.

CDR3 sequence reads: CASSQGVDIGSYGYTF. The CDR3 DNA reads TGTGCCAGCAGCCAAGGGGTCGATATCGGCAGCTATGGCTACACCTTC. This chain uses TRBV14 with TRBJ1-2; no definite D call. The V gene lost 1 base and the J gene lost 4 bases, with 16 bases spanning the gap. Germline V gene data show CDR1 as SGHDN and CDR2 as FVKESK. The CDR3 runs 16 residues.

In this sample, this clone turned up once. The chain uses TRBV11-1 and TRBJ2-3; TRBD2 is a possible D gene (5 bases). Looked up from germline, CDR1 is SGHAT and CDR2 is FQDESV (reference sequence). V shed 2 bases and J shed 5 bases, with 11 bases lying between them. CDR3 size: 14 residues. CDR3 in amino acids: CASSLMGSGDTQYF. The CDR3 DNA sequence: TGTGCCAGCAGCTTAATGGGGAGTGGAGATACGCAGTATTTT. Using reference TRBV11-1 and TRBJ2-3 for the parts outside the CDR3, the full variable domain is EAEVAQSPRYKITEKSQAVAFWCDPISGHATLYWYRQILGQGPELLVQFQDESVVDDSQLPKDRFSAERLKGVDSTLKIQPAELGDSAMYLCASSLMGSGDTQYFGPGTRLTVL.

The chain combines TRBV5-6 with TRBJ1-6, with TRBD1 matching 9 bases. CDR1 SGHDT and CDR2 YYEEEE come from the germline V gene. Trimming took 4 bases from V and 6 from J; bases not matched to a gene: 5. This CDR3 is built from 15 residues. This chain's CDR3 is CASSDRGLGNSPLHF. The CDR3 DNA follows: TGTGCCAGCAGCGACAGGGGGTTAGGTAATTCACCCCTCCACTTT.

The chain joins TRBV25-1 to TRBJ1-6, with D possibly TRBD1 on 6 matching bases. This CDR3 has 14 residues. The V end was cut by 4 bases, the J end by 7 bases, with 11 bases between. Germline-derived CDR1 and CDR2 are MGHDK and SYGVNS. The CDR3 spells CASSGLQGNSPLHF. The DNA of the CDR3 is TGTGCCAGCAGTGGACTACAGGGAAATTCACCCCTCCACTTT.

CDR3 sequence: CASRGQGRYTF. DNA for the CDR3: TGTGCCAGCAGAGGACAGGGGCGCTACACCTTC. This chain connects TRBV27 to TRBJ1-2; 9 bases line up with TRBD1. The length of the CDR3 is 11 residues. The germline V gene has CDR1 MNHEY and CDR2 SMNVEV (reference sequence). V trimming: 6 bases; J trimming: 9 bases; junction bases outside the gene matches: 2.